These T cell receptor beta chains were read from a single sample in a study of blood T cell repertoires in COVID-19. This table comes from immunoSEQ multiplex PCR, and its TCRdb copy is limited to in-frame clones, with some not included. The sample has approximately 97,000 clones, around 90% seen once; the top ten hold approximately 1.9%. The sample was peripheral blood. The receptor source for this set is a woman in her 50s with COVID-19, enrolled during active disease. Both conserved end residues are part of each CDR3. The D gene is left open where the match is weak. The size field is filled for only some rows; it gives once, few, many or a size class.

TRBD2	TRBV6-5	NA	15	TRBJ2-7	TGTGCCAGCAGTTACTCCGGGACTAGCATTTACGAGCAGTACTTC	CASSYSGTSIYEQYF
NA	TRBV5-1	NA	14	TRBJ2-2	TGCGCCAGCAGCTTGGGGCAGGGTATCGGGGAGCTGTTTTTT	CASSLGQGIGELFF
TRBD1	TRBV15	NA	17	TRBJ1-6	TGTGCCACCAGCAGAACCCCTCCGGGACAGCGTAATTCACCCCTCCACTTT	CATSRTPPGQRNSPLHF
TRBD1	TRBV3-1/TRBV3-2	NA	15	TRBJ2-3	TGTGCCAGCAGCCAAAGGGACAGGGGGACAGATACGCAGTATTTT	CASSQRDRGTDTQYF
NA	TRBV5-6	NA	12	TRBJ1-2	TGTGCCAGCAGCGAAAACAGGGACGGCTACACCTTC	CASSENRDGYTF
NA	TRBV5-1	NA	14	TRBJ1-1	TGCGCCAGCAGCTTAACGCCACAGAACACTGAAGCTTTCTTT	CASSLTPQNTEAFF
TRBD1	TRBV19	NA	16	TRBJ2-3	TGTGCCAGTAGTATAGTTACAGGGGGTTCGACAGATACGCAGTATTTT	CASSIVTGGSTDTQYF
NA	TRBV21-1	NA	13	TRBJ1-6	TGTGCCAGCAGCGGGGGGGTCTCCTCACCCCTCCACTTT	CASSGGVSSPLHF
NA	TRBV2	NA	15	TRBJ1-5	TGTGCCAGCGTGGGGGCCGACAGTTACCATCAGCCCCAGCATTTT	CASVGADSYHQPQHF
NA	TRBV6-2/TRBV6-3	NA	16	TRBJ1-5	TGTGCCAGCAGTTACGAAGTCAGGGGTTCCAATCAGCCCCAGCATTTT	CASSYEVRGSNQPQHF
TRBD1	TRBV19	NA	15	TRBJ2-7	TGTGCCAGTAGTATCGGGACAGGGGGCCTCTACGAGCAGTACTTC	CASSIGTGGLYEQYF
TRBD1	TRBV28	few	15	TRBJ1-2	TGTGCGACCAGGACAGGGGGCGGAGGCCGCTATGGCTACACCTTC	CATRTGGGGRYGYTF
NA	TRBV19	NA	12	TRBJ1-3	TGTGCCATACGCGATGAGGGAAACACCATATATTTT	CAIRDEGNTIYF
NA	TRBV19	NA	14	TRBJ1-1	TGTGCCAGTAGTATTGAGGGGGTGAACACTGAAGCTTTCTTT	CASSIEGVNTEAFF
NA	TRBV5-1	NA	14	TRBJ2-2	TGCGCCAGCAGCTCCGGCCAGGGGTCCGGGGAGCTGTTTTTT	CASSSGQGSGELFF
NA	TRBV5-5	few	14	TRBJ2-5	TGTGCCAGCAGCTTGGGATCTACCCGGGAGACCCAGTACTTC	CASSLGSTRETQYF
NA	TRBV24-1	NA	16	TRBJ2-2	TGTGCCACCAGTGTAGAGGAGATCGTGGACACCGGGGAGCTGTTTTTT	CATSVEEIVDTGELFF